The clone carrying this T cell receptor beta chain appeared many times. These data are taken from a study of Graves' ophthalmopathy and Graves' hyperthyroidism. Study at large: By definition, stable hyperthyroidism involved no ophthalmopathy within 18 months of follow-up.

Amplified TCR beta CDR3 regions were obtained using RNA transcripts as template. Second-round multiplex PCR came after a first-round RT-PCR that employed HTBI primers. TCRdb independently ran MiXCR on the multiplex PCR reads; one entry per CDR3 protein. The sample lists over a million distinct CDR3 sequences, about 38% occurring once. CDR1 and CDR2 (germline): SGHAT, FQNNGV. The length of the CDR3 is 15 residues. V gave up 5 bases and J gave up 3 bases, with 17 bases separating them. The chain is built from TRBV11-2 and TRBJ2-7; possibly TRBD1 for D (5 bases). Sequenced sample: peripheral blood or thyroid tissue (not recorded which). The receptor's source is an adult man with Graves' hyperthyroidism. In nucleotides, the CDR3 is TGTGCCAGCAGCCCCTTTCTGACAGAGGACTACGAGCAGTACTTC. Translating it yields CASSPFLTEDYEQYF.